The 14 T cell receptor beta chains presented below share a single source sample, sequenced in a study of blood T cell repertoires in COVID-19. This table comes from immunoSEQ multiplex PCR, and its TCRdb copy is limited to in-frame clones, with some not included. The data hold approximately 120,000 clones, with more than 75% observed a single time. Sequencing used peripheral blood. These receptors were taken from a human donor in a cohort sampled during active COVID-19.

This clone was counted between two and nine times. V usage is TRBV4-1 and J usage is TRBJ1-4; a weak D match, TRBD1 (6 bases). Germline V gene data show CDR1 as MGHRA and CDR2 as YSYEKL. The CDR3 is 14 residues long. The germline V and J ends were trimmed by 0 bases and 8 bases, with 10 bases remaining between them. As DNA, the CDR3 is TGCGCCAGCAGCCAAGATCCCCAGGGGGAAAAACTGTTTTTT. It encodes CASSQDPQGEKLFF.

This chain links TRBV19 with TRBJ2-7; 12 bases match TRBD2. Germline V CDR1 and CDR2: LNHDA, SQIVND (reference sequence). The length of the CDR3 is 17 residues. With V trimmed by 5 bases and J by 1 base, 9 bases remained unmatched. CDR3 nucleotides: TGTGCCAGTAGTGAGCGGACTAGCGGGACCCGATCCTACGAGCAGTACTTC. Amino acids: CASSERTSGTRSYEQYF.

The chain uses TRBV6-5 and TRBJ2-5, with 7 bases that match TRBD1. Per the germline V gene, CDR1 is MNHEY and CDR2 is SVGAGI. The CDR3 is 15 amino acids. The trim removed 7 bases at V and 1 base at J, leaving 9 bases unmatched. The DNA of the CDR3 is TGTGCCAGCACAAAGGGACAGACCATCCAAGAGACCCAGTACTTC. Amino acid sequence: CASTKGQTIQETQYF.

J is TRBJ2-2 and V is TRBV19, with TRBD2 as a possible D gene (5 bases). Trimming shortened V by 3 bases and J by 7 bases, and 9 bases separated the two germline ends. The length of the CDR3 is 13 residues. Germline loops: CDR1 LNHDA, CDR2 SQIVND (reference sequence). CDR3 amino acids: CASSMSGDGELFF. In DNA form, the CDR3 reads TGTGCCAGTAGTATGTCCGGGGACGGGGAGCTGTTTTTT. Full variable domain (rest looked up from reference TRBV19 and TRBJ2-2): DGGITQSPKYLFRKEGQNVTLSCEQNLNHDAMYWYRQDPGQGLRLIYYSQIVNDFQKGDIAEGYSVSREKKESFPLTVTSAQKNPTAFYLCASSMSGDGELFFGEGSRLTVL.

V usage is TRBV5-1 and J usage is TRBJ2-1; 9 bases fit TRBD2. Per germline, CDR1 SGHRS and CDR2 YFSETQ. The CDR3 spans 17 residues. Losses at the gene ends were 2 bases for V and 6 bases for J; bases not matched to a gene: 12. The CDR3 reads CASSLAGGVNPFNEQFF. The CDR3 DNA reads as TGCGCCAGCAGCTTAGCGGGAGGAGTAAACCCATTCAATGAGCAGTTCTTC.

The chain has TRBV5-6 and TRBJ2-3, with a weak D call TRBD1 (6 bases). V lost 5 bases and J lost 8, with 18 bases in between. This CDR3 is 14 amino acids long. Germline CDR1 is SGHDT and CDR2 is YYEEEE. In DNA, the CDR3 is TGTGCCAGCAGTCCGACAGACAGGAGTGGTACGCAGTATTTT. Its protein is CASSPTDRSGTQYF.

The CDR3, as DNA: TGTGCCAGCAGTTCACCGCTAGAACCCCTAACACGGCAGTACTTC. Protein sequence: CASSSPLEPLTRQYF. The chain links TRBV27 to TRBJ2-7; D uncertain. CDR1 is MNHEY, CDR2 SMNVEV, per germline (reference sequence). The V end was cut by 4 bases, the J end by 9 bases, with 22 bases between. The length of the CDR3 is 15 residues.

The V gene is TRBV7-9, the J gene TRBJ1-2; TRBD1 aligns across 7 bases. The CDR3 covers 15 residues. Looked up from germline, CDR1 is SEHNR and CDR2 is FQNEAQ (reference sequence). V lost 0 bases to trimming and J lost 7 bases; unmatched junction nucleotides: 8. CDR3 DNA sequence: TGTGCCAGCAGCTTAGCAAAAGACAGGGTACGTGGCTACACCTTC. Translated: CASSLAKDRVRGYTF.

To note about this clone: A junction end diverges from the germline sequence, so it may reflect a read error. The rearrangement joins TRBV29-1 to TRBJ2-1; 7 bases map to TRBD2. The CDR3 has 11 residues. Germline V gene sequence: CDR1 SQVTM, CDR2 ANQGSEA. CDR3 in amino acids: CSVELLAALIF. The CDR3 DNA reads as TGCAGCGTTGAACTGCTAGCGGCGTTGATCTTC.

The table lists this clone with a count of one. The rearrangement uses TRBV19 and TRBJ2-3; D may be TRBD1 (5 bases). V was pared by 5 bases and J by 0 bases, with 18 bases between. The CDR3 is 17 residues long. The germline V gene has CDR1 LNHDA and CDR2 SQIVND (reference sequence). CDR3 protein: CASSPRTPQLSTDTQYF. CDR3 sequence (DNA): TGTGCCAGTAGTCCCCGGACACCCCAATTGAGCACAGATACGCAGTATTTT.

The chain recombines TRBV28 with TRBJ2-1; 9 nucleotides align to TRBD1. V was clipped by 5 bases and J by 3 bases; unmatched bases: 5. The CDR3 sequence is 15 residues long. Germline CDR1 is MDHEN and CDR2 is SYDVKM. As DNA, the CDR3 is TGTGCCAGCAGTCAAGGGACAGGGATCTACAATGAGCAGTTCTTC. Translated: CASSQGTGIYNEQFF.

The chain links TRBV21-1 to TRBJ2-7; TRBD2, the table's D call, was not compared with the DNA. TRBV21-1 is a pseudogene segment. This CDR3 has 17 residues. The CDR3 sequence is CASSKGPDYHYSYEQYF. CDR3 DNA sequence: TGTGCCAGCAGCAAGGGACCGGACTACCATTATTCCTACGAGCAGTACTTC.

The CDR3 coding sequence is TGTGCCAGCAACACTATTCCGGGACAGGCGAGTTACGAGCAGTACTTC. It specifies CASNTIPGQASYEQYF. The rearrangement uses TRBV3-1 (or the pseudogene TRBV3-2) and TRBJ2-7; TRBD1 aligns across 8 bases. The V gene's germline CDR1 is LGHDT and CDR2 YNNKEL (reference sequence). The CDR3 sequence is 16 residues long. V gave up 7 bases and J gave up 4 bases; unmatched junction bases: 15.

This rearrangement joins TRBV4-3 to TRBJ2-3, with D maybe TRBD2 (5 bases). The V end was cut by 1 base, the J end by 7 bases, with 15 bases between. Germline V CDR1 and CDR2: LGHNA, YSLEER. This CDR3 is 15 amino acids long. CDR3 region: CASSQVLDSSNTQYF. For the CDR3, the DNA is TGCGCCAGCAGCCAAGTCCTGGACTCGAGTAATACGCAGTATTTT.